This T cell receptor beta chain was captured by sequencing in a study of shared T cell receptors in the human thymus. This clone was detected only a few times. The ends lost 7 bases at V and 3 bases at J; junction bases unmatched: 16. Germline-derived CDR1 and CDR2 are LNHDA and SQIVND (reference sequence). The CDR3 spans 18 residues. The assay was immunoSEQ multiplex PCR, and TCRdb's table has in-frame clones only and misses some. The sample comprises hundreds of thousands of clones, more than 75% of which are singletons, and about 0.014% rests with the top ten. These data were also filed under a second study, of human thymus T cells.

Sequencing was performed on thymocytes. The receptor was isolated from a boy younger than two with a congenital heart defect. This chain joins TRBV19 and TRBJ1-4; TRBD1 agrees at 8 bases. Written as DNA, the CDR3 is TGTGCCAGTAAGGCGGGACAGGTCCACGCTGGGGCTAATGAAAAACTGTTTTTT. This gives the protein CASKAGQVHAGANEKLFF.